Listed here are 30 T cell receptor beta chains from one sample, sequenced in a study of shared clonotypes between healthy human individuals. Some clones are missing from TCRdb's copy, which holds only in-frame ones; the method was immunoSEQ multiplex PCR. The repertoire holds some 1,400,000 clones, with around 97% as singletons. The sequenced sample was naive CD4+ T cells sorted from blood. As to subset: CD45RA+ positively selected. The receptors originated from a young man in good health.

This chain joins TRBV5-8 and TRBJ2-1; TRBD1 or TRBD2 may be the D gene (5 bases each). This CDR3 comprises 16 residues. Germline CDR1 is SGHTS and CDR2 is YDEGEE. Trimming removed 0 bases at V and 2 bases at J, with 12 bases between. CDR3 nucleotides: TGTGCCAGCAGCTTGGCTGGGGGATCTGCCTACAATGAGCAGTTCTTC. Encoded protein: CASSLAGGSAYNEQFF.

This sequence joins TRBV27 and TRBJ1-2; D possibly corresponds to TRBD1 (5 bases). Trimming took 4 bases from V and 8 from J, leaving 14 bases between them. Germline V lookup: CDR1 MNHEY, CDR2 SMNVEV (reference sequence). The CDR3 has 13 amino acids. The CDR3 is CASSSWARDGYTF. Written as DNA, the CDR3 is TGTGCCAGCAGTTCCTGGGCGAGGGACGGCTACACCTTC.

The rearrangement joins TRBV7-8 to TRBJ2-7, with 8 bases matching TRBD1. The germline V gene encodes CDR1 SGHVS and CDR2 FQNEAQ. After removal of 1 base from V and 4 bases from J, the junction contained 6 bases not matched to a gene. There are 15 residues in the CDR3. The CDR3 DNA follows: TGTGCCAGCAGCTTAGAGGCAGGGGGCAGTTACGAGCAGTACTTC. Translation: CASSLEAGGSYEQYF. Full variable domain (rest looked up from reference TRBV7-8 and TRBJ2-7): GAGVSQSPRYKVAKRGQDVALRCDPISGHVSLFWYQQALGQGPEFLTYFQNEAQLDKSGLPSDRFFAERPEGSVSTLKIQRTQQEDSAVYLCASSLEAGGSYEQYFGPGTRLTVT.

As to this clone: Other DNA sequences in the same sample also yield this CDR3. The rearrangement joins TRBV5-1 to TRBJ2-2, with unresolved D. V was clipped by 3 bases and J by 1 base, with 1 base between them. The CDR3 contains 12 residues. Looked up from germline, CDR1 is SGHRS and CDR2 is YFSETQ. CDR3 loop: CASSWNTGELFF. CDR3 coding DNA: TGCGCCAGCAGCTGGAACACCGGGGAGCTGTTTTTT.

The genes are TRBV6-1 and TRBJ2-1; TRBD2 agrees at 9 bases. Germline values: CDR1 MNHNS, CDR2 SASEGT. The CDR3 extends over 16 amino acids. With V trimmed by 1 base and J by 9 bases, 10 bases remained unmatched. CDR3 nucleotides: TGTGCCAGCAGTGAAGGAGGGGGACTAGCAACAGGTGAGCAGTTCTTC. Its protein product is CASSEGGGLATGEQFF.

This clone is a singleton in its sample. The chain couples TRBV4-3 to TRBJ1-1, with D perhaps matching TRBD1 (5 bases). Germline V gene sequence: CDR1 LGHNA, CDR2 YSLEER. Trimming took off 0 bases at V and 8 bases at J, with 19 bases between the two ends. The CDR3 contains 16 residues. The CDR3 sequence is CASSQESGGWPGEAFF. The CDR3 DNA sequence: TGCGCCAGCAGCCAAGAATCCGGGGGGTGGCCGGGCGAAGCTTTCTTT.

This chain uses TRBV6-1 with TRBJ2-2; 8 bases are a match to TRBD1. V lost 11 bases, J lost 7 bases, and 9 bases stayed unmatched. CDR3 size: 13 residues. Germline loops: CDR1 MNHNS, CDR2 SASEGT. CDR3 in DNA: TGTGCCGGCGAGGACAGGGAAGGCGGGGAGCTGTTTTTT. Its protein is CAGEDREGGELFF.

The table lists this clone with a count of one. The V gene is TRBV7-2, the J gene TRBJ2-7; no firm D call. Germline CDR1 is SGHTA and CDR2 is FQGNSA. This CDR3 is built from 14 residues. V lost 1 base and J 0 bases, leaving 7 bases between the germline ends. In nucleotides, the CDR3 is TGTGCCAGCAGCTTAGAGTCCTCCTCCTACGAGCAGTACTTC. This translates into CASSLESSSYEQYF.

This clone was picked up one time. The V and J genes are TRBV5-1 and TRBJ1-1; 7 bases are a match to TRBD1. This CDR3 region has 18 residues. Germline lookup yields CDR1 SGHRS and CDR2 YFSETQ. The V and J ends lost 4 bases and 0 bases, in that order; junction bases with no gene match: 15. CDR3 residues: CASSPEIGYRGVNTEAFF. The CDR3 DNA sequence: TGCGCCAGCAGCCCAGAGATCGGGTACAGGGGAGTGAACACTGAAGCTTTCTTT.

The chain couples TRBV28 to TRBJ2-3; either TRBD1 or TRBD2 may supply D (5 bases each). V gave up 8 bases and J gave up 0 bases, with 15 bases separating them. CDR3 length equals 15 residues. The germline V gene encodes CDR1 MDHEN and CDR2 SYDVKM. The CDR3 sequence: CASGGPVSSTDTQYF. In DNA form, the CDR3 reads TGTGCCAGCGGGGGTCCGGTTTCTAGCACAGATACGCAGTATTTT.

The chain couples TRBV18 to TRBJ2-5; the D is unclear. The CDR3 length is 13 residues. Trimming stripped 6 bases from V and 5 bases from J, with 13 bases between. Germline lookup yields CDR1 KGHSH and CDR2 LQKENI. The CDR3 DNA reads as TGTGCCAGCTCCCGCCGAACTCAGGAGACCCAGTACTTC. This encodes CASSRRTQETQYF.

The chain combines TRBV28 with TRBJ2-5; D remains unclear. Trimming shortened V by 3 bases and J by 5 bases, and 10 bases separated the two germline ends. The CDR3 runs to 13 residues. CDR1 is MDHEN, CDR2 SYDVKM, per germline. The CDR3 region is CASSLNIEETQYF. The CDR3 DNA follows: TGTGCCAGCAGTTTGAACATTGAGGAGACCCAGTACTTC.

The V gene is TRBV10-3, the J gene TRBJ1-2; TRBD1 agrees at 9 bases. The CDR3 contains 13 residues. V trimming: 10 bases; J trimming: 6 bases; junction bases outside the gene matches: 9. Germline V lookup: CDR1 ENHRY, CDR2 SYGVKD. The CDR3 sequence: CATHRGRLDGYTF. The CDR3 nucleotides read TGTGCCACCCACAGGGGGCGACTGGATGGCTACACCTTC.

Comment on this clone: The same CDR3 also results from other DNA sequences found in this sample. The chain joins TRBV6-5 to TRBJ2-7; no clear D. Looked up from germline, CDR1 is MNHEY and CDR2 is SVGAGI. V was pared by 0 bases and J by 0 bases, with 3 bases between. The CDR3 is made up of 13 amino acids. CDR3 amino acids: CASSYSGSYEQYF. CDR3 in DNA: TGTGCCAGCAGTTACTCAGGCTCCTACGAGCAGTACTTC.

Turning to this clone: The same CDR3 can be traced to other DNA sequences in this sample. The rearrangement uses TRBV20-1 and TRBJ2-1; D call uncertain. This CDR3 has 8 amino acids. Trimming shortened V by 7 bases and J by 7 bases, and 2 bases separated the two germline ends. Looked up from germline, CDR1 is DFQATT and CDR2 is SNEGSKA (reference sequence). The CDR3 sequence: CSVNEQFF. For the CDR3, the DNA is TGCAGTGTTAATGAGCAGTTCTTC.

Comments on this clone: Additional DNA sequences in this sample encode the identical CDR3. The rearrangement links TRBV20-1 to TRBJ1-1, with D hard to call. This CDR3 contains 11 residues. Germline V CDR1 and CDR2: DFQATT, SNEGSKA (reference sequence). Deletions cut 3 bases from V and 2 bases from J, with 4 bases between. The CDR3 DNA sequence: TGCAGTGCTAGGGCAAACACTGAAGCTTTCTTT. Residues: CSARANTEAFF.

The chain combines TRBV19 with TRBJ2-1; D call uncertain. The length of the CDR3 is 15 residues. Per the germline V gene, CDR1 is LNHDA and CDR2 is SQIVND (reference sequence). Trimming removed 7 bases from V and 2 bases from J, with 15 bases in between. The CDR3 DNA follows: TGTGCCAGTACCCCCGGTAGGGCTACCTACAATGAGCAGTTCTTC. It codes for CASTPGRATYNEQFF.

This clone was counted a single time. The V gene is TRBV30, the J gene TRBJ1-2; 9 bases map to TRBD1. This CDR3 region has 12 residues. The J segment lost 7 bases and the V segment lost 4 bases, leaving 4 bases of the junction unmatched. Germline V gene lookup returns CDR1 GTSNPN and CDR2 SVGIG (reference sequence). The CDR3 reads CAWNRGQGGYTF. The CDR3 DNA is TGTGCCTGGAATCGGGGACAGGGTGGCTACACCTTC.

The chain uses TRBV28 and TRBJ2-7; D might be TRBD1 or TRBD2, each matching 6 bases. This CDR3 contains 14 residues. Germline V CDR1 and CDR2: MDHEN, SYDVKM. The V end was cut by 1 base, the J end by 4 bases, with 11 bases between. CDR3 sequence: CASSLLGGGYEQYF. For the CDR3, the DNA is TGTGCCAGCAGTTTATTGGGGGGCGGTTACGAGCAGTACTTC.

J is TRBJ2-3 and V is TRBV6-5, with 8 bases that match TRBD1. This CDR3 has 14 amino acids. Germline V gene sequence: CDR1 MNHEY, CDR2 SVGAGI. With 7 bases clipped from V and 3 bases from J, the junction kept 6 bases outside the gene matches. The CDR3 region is CASKTGERTDTQYF. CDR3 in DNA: TGTGCCAGCAAGACAGGGGAGCGTACAGATACGCAGTATTTT.

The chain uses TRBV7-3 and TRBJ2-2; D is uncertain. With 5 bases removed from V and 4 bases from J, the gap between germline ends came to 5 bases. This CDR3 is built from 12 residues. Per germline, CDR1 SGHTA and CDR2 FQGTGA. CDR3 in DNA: TGTGCCAGCAGCATAAGCACCGGGGAGCTGTTTTTT. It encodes CASSISTGELFF.

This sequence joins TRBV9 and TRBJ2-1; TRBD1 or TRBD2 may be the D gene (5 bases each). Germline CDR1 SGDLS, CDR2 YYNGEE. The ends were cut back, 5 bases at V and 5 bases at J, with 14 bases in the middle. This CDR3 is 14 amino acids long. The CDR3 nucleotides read TGTGCCAGCAGACCTTTGGGGACCGACAATGAGCAGTTCTTC. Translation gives CASRPLGTDNEQFF. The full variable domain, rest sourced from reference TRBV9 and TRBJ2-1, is DSGVTQTPKHLITATGQRVTLRCSPRSGDLSVYWYQQSLDQGLQFLIQYYNGEERAKGNILERFSAQQFPDLHSELNLSSLELGDSALYFCASRPLGTDNEQFFGPGTRLTVL.

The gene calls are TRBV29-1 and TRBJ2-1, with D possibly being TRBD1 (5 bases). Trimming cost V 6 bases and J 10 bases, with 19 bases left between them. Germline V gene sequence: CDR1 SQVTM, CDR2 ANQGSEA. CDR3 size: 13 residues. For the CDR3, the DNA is TGCAGCGTAAGTTGGGTCCCCGCAGGGGAGCAGTTCTTC. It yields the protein CSVSWVPAGEQFF.

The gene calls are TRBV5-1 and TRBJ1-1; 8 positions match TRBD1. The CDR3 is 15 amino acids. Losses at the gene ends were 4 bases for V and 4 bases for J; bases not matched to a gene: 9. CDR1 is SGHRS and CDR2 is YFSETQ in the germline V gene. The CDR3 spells CASSPDRVRGTEAFF. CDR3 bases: TGCGCCAGCAGCCCGGACAGGGTTAGGGGCACTGAAGCTTTCTTT.

DNA for the CDR3: TGTGCCAGCAGCCGTGGCGGAGCGGGAGCGTTGAACACCGGGGAGCTGTTTTTT. It specifies CASSRGGAGALNTGELFF. The chain employs TRBV7-3 and TRBJ2-2; 8 positions agree with TRBD2. Per germline, CDR1 SGHTA and CDR2 FQGTGA. Trimming took 5 bases from V and 1 from J; bases not matched to a gene: 12. The CDR3 sequence is 18 residues long.

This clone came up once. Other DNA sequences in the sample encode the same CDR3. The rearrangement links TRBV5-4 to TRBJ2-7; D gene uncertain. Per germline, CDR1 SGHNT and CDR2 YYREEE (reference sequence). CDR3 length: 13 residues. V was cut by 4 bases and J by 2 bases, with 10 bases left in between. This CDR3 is CASSPRGTYEQYF. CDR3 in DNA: TGTGCCAGCAGCCCTAGAGGTACCTACGAGCAGTACTTC.

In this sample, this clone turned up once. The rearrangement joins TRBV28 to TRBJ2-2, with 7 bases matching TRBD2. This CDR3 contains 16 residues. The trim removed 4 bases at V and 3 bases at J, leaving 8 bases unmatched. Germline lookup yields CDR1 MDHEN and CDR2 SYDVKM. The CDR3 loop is CASSSTPGRDTGELFF. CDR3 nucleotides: TGTGCCAGCAGTTCAACACCAGGGAGGGACACCGGGGAGCTGTTTTTT.

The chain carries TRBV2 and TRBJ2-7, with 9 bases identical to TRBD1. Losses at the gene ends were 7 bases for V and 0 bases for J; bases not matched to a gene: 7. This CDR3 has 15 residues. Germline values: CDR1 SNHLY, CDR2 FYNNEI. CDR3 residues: CASTQDRGDSYEQYF. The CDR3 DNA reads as TGTGCCAGCACCCAGGACAGGGGAGACTCCTACGAGCAGTACTTC.

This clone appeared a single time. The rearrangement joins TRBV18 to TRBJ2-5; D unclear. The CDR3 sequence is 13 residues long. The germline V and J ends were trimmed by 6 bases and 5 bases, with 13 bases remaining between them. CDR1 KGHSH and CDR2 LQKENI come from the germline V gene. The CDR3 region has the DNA TGTGCCAGCTCCCCCACTGCAGGCGAGACCCAGTACTTC. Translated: CASSPTAGETQYF.

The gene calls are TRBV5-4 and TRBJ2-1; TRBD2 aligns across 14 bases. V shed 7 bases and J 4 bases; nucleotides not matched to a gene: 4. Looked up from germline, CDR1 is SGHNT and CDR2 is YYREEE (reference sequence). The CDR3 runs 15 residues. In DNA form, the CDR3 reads TGTGCCAGCGGACTAGCGGGAGGCGCATACAATGAGCAGTTCTTC. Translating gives CASGLAGGAYNEQFF.